This T cell receptor beta chain was found in a study of blood T cells in healthy people across ages. Study results and caveats: Age showed a roughly linear inverse relationship with TCR beta diversity per million T cells. With donor CMV status unknown, expanded clonotype changes were possibly confounded.

Germline CDR1 and CDR2: LNHDA and SQIVND (reference sequence). This CDR3 has 14 residues. V dropped 9 bases and J dropped 0; count of bases not matched to a gene: 8. As for this clonotype: Its antigen remains unidentified.

Primers used in a second PCR of roughly 6 to 11 cycles were a sample-barcoded 5' primer and a J-beta primer mix. TCRdb re-derived calls from the 5' RACE reads in MiXCR, one entry per CDR3 protein. The sample lists around 600,000 distinct CDR3 sequences, around 48% occurring once. The chain carries TRBV19 and TRBJ2-7, with TRBD2 matching 7 bases. The receptor was derived from a man older than 75 in good health. Sequencing input: blood. This CDR3 reads CASGPRTSSYEQYF. The DNA for the CDR3 is TGTGCCAGCGGCCCCCGGACTAGCTCCTACGAGCAGTACTTC.